This T cell receptor beta chain appears in the sequencing data of a study of cytomegalovirus exposure and HLA in healthy donors. Notes on the study in general: The study labeled 150 to 200 TCR beta chains cytomegalovirus-associated.

With respect to this clone: Its specificity is not known.

The donors were in the approximately 120-subject validation cohort; that cohort was separate from the approximately 700-subject first cohort. The data were produced by immunoSEQ multiplex PCR, yet TCRdb's version contains in-frame clones alone and is incomplete. The repertoire holds more than 250,000 clones, around 90% seen once, with 1% to 1.5% in the top ten. This CDR3 is 15 amino acids long. V shed 0 bases and J 5 bases; nucleotides not matched to a gene: 5. Per the germline V gene, CDR1 is SGDLS and CDR2 is YYNGEE. The V gene is TRBV9, the J gene TRBJ2-7; TRBD1 matches 10 bases. Sequencing was done on a sample of PBMCs. The receptor was isolated from a young woman in good health and CMV-seropositive. The CDR3 DNA sequence: TGTGCCAGCAGCGTAGGTCCGGGACAGGGGAACGAGCAGTACTTC. Translating it yields CASSVGPGQGNEQYF.